This passage covers 17 T cell receptor beta chains from one sample sequenced in a study of shared clonotypes between healthy human individuals. Repertoires were generated with immunoSEQ multiplex PCR, while TCRdb's copy carries only in-frame clones and drops some. This sample has some 1 million clones, with about 80% found just once. The specimen sequenced was memory CD4+ T cells sorted from blood. Subset of the sample: CD45RA-negative fraction. These receptors were obtained from a man aged 18-30 years in good health.

With respect to this clone: The same CDR3 also results from other DNA sequences found in this sample. This chain uses TRBV19 with TRBJ1-1; D is perhaps TRBD1 (5 bases). CDR3 length equals 14 residues. Germline assignment: CDR1 LNHDA and CDR2 SQIVND (reference sequence). The V end lost 4 bases, the J end lost 3 bases, and 12 bases lay between the germline ends. CDR3 in amino acids: CASSTQGGDTEAFF. The CDR3 DNA reads as TGTGCCAGTAGTACCCAAGGAGGGGACACTGAAGCTTTCTTT.

CDR3 nucleotide sequence: TGTGCCAGCAGTCAGGGGACAGGGCATCAGCCCCAGCATTTT. Its protein is CASSQGTGHQPQHF. V and J are TRBV6-5 and TRBJ1-5; 9 bases fit TRBD1. Losses at the gene ends were 5 bases for V and 5 bases for J; bases not matched to a gene: 4. Germline CDR1 and CDR2: MNHEY and SVGAGI. The CDR3 is 14 amino acids.

This chain connects TRBV6-1 to TRBJ2-5; TRBD1 matches at 7 bases. CDR1 and CDR2 from the germline V gene are MNHNS and SASEGT. The CDR3 is 14 residues long. Trimming at V came to 6 bases and at J to 5 bases, leaving 9 bases not matched to a gene. The CDR3 nucleotides are TGTGCCAGCAGGCCTAGACAGGGCCGGGAGACCCAGTACTTC. It codes for CASRPRQGRETQYF.

The chain recombines TRBV19 with TRBJ2-5; TRBD2 aligns across 7 bases. Unmatched junction bases numbered 5, after V lost 3 bases and J lost 4 bases. Germline values: CDR1 LNHDA, CDR2 SQIVND (reference sequence). The CDR3 loop spans 14 amino acids. The CDR3 nucleotides read TGTGCCAGTAGTATTCGGGGGGACGGAGAGACCCAGTACTTC. Protein sequence: CASSIRGDGETQYF. Together with reference TRBV19 and TRBJ2-5, the CDR3 gives the full variable domain: DGGITQSPKYLFRKEGQNVTLSCEQNLNHDAMYWYRQDPGQGLRLIYYSQIVNDFQKGDIAEGYSVSREKKESFPLTVTSAQKNPTAFYLCASSIRGDGETQYFGPGTRLLVL.

The chain carries TRBV5-1 and TRBJ2-3; 9 bases align to TRBD1. Germline V gene data show CDR1 as SGHRS and CDR2 as YFSETQ. This CDR3 comprises 17 residues. V gave up 0 bases and J gave up 1 base; unmatched junction bases: 6. The CDR3 DNA reads TGCGCCAGCAGCTTGGACCGGGACAGGGTCGGCACAGATACGCAGTATTTT. It yields the protein CASSLDRDRVGTDTQYF.

The CDR3 sequence is CASSLLAGRPDTQYF. The CDR3, as DNA: TGCGCCAGCAGCTTGCTAGCGGGACGGCCAGATACGCAGTATTTT. V and J are TRBV5-1 and TRBJ2-3; 9 bases are shared with TRBD2. Germline V CDR1 and CDR2: SGHRS, YFSETQ. The CDR3 is 15 residues long. With 1 base clipped from V and 4 bases from J, the junction kept 4 bases outside the gene matches. Full variable domain (remainder filled in from reference TRBV5-1 and TRBJ2-3): KAGVTQTPRYLIKTRGQQVTLSCSPISGHRSVSWYQQTPGQGLQFLFEYFSETQRNKGNFPGRFSGRQFSNSRSEMNVSTLELGDSALYLCASSLLAGRPDTQYFGPGTRLTVL.

For this clone: This CDR3 is also generated by other DNA sequences in the sample. The rearrangement joins TRBV6-5 to TRBJ1-1, with 7 nucleotides matching TRBD1. CDR1 and CDR2 (germline): MNHEY, SVGAGI. V gave up 4 bases and J gave up 4 bases; unmatched junction bases: 0. The CDR3 is 12 residues long. The CDR3 nucleotides read TGTGCCAGCAGTTCAGGGGGCACTGAAGCTTTCTTT. This sequence encodes CASSSGGTEAFF.

A single count supports this clone. Other DNA sequences in this sample translate to the same CDR3. This chain links TRBV28 with TRBJ1-1; D may be TRBD1 (5 bases). Germline CDR1 MDHEN, CDR2 SYDVKM. CDR3 length: 15 residues. Trimming removed 1 base at V and 2 bases at J, with 11 bases between. For the CDR3, the DNA is TGTGCCAGCAGTTTATTCGTCCAGGGCAACACTGAAGCTTTCTTT. Encoded protein: CASSLFVQGNTEAFF.

This chain links TRBV7-2 with TRBJ2-1; 10 bases agree with TRBD2. The junction had 8 bases not matched to a gene; V was cut back by 2 bases and J by 7 bases. This CDR3 has 16 amino acids. Germline-derived CDR1 and CDR2 are SGHTA and FQGNSA. Here the CDR3 reads CASSLSGLAVKNEQFF. In nucleotides, the CDR3 is TGTGCCAGCAGCTTATCTGGACTAGCGGTCAAGAATGAGCAGTTCTTC.

This clone was picked up a small number of times. The chain is built from TRBV30 and TRBJ1-1, with a possible D match to TRBD1 (5 bases). This CDR3 has 14 amino acids. The germline gives CDR1 GTSNPN, CDR2 SVGIG (reference sequence). Trimming took 2 bases from V and 5 from J, leaving 15 bases between them. The CDR3 DNA reads as TGTGCCTGGAGTCTAGGGGTCCTTCGTACTGAAGCTTTCTTT. Amino acids: CAWSLGVLRTEAFF.

This chain uses TRBV2 with TRBJ2-7; possible D gene TRBD1, 6 bases. This CDR3 is built from 15 residues. Germline V gives CDR1 SNHLY, CDR2 FYNNEI. Trimming shortened V by 3 bases and J by 3 bases, and 15 bases separated the two germline ends. The CDR3 DNA reads TGTGCCAGCAGTGATAGGGGGTCGGGTGACTACGAGCAGTACTTC. Encoded protein: CASSDRGSGDYEQYF.

V usage is TRBV7-8 and J usage is TRBJ1-3; possibly TRBD1 for D (6 bases). The CDR3 totals 15 residues. Germline CDR1 is SGHVS and CDR2 is FQNEAQ. Trimming removed 1 base at V and 0 bases at J, with 7 bases between. CDR3 DNA: TGTGCCAGCAGCTTAGGGACAGCCTCTGGAAACACCATATATTTT. It codes for CASSLGTASGNTIYF.

This clone has just a few counts. V and J are TRBV4-1 and TRBJ1-3; D is unresolved. Germline values: CDR1 MGHRA, CDR2 YSYEKL. The germline V and J ends were trimmed by 0 bases and 0 bases, with 12 bases remaining between them. The CDR3 is 17 amino acids. The CDR3 region is CASSQDGQIGSGNTIYF. The DNA for the CDR3 is TGCGCCAGCAGCCAAGATGGCCAGATCGGCTCTGGAAACACCATATATTTT.

The chain couples TRBV19 to TRBJ1-5; tentatively, D is TRBD1 (5 bases). CDR1 LNHDA and CDR2 SQIVND come from the germline V gene (reference sequence). Trimming removed 9 bases at V and 7 bases at J, with 16 bases between. This CDR3 has 13 residues. CDR3 region: CASLGRVDQPQHF. The DNA for the CDR3 is TGTGCCAGCCTTGGCAGGGTGGACCAGCCCCAGCATTTT.

The chain combines TRBV11-2 with TRBJ1-5; no definite D call. Germline V lookup: CDR1 SGHAT, CDR2 FQNNGV. The CDR3 has 15 amino acids. Trimming took off 0 bases at V and 5 bases at J, with 11 bases between the two ends. The CDR3 spells CASSLDGLGYQPQHF. The CDR3 DNA is TGTGCCAGCAGCTTAGATGGATTGGGATATCAGCCCCAGCATTTT.

CDR3 DNA: TGTGCCAGCAGGGCACGGATGGGGACCCAGTACTTC. Amino acids: CASRARMGTQYF. This sequence joins TRBV6-5 and TRBJ2-5; D unresolved. Per germline, CDR1 MNHEY and CDR2 SVGAGI. This CDR3 has 12 amino acids. The V gene lost 6 bases and the J gene lost 7 bases, with 12 bases spanning the gap.

The chain recombines TRBV5-6 with TRBJ2-4; D is ambiguous. The V gene lost 2 bases and the J gene lost 7 bases, with 10 bases spanning the gap. Germline loops: CDR1 SGHDT, CDR2 YYEEEE. This CDR3 spans 13 amino acids. CDR3 nucleotides: TGTGCCAGCAGCTTTGCGGCGGTGAACATTCAGTACTTC. It translates to CASSFAAVNIQYF.